This T cell receptor beta chain was identified during a study of cytomegalovirus exposure and HLA in healthy donors. Study-wide findings and caveats: Cytomegalovirus status, reportedly, was diagnosed with high specificity and sensitivity by the classifier.

Details on this clone: Its antigen is unidentified.

The ends lost 9 bases at V and 2 bases at J; junction bases unmatched: 6. From germline, CDR1 is LNHDA and CDR2 SQIVND (reference sequence). The CDR3 runs 13 residues. The PCR had 60 Vbeta and 13 Jbeta primers. The protocol was immunoSEQ multiplex PCR, while the TCRdb copy is restricted to in-frame clones and leaves out a portion. Among fewer than 200,000 clones listed, about 85% were seen once. This receptor was identified in a man aged 18 to 35 in good health and CMV-seropositive. The chain links TRBV19 to TRBJ1-1, with 7 bases fitting TRBD1. What was sequenced was PBMCs. This CDR3 reads CASKDRVNTEAFF. CDR3 coding DNA: TGTGCCAGCAAAGACAGGGTAAACACTGAAGCTTTCTTT.